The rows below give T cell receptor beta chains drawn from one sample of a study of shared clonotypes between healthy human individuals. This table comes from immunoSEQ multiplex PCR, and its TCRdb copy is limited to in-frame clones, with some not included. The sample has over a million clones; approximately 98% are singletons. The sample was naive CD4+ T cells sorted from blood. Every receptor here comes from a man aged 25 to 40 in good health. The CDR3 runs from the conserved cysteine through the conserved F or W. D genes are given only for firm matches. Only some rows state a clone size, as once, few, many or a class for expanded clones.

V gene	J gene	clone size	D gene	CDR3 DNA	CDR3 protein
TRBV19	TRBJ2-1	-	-	TGTGCCAGTAGTAACCTGGGGGCGAGGTCCTACAATGAGCAGTTCTTC	CASSNLGARSYNEQFF
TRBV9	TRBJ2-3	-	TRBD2	TGTGCCAGCAGCGTGCGGACTAGCGGGAACCCCACAGATACGCAGTATTTT	CASSVRTSGNPTDTQYF
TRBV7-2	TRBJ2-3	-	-	TGTGCCAGCAGCTTAAGCCACACAGATACGCAGTATTTT	CASSLSHTDTQYF
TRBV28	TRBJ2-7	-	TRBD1	TGTGCCAGTTTAGGGGGCCCCATTTACGAGCAGTACTTC	CASLGGPIYEQYF
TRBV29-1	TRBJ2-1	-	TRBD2	TGCAGCGTGCTGAGGACTAGCGGGAACAATGAGCAGTTCTTC	CSVLRTSGNNEQFF
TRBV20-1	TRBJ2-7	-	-	TGCAGTGCTAGAGGACAGATCGAGCAGTACTTC	CSARGQIEQYF
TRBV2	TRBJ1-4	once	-	TGTGCCAGCAGTGAGGGATCAACTAATGAAAAACTGTTTTTT	CASSEGSTNEKLFF
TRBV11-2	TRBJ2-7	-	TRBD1	TGTGCCAGCAGCTCCGTACCGGGACAGGGGGGAGAGCAGTACTTC	CASSSVPGQGGEQYF
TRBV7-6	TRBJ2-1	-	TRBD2	TGTGCCAGCAGCTCCCTGGCGGGAGGGCCCTCGTTGAATGAGCAGTTCTTC	CASSSLAGGPSLNEQFF
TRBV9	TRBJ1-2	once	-	TGTGCCAGCAGCCCACAGGTACTAGCTAACTATGGCTACACCTTC	CASSPQVLANYGYTF
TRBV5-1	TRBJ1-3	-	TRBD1	TGCGCCAGCAGCTCGAAGACAGGGGACGGAAACACCATATATTTT	CASSSKTGDGNTIYF
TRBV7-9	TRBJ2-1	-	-	TGTGCCAGCAGTCGAGTACAGGGCAATGAGCAGTTCTTC	CASSRVQGNEQFF
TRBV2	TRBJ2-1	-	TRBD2	TGTGCCAGCAGTGAAGCGCTGCTAGCGGGAGGAAGCAGCTCCTACAATGAGCAGTTCTTC	CASSEALLAGGSSSYNEQFF
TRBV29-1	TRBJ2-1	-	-	TGCATAGGAACCTCAGGGGCCACCTACAATGAGCAGTTCTTC	CIGTSGATYNEQFF
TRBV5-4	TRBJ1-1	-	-	TGTGCCAGCACTCTGACAGAGAAGAACACTGAAGCTTTCTTT	CASTLTEKNTEAFF
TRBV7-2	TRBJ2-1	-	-	TGTGCCAGCAGCTCTTTTGGGGGCGGCAGCTCCTACAATGAGCAGTTCTTC	CASSSFGGGSSYNEQFF
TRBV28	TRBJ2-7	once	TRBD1	TGTGCCAGCAGTATCCCCGGGACAGGGGACTACGAGCAGTACTTC	CASSIPGTGDYEQYF
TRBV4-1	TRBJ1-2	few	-	TGCGCCAGCAGCCAACAGGGGCGTGGCGGCTACACCTTC	CASSQQGRGGYTF
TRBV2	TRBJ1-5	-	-	TGTGCCGGGAAGGTGGACCTCAATCAGCCCCAGCATTTT	CAGKVDLNQPQHF
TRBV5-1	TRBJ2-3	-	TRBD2	TGCGCCAGCAGCTTACAGACTAGCGGCACAGATACGCAGTATTTT	CASSLQTSGTDTQYF
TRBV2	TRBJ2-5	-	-	TGTGCCAGCAGTGAAGGGACACAATGGGAGACCCAGTACTTC	CASSEGTQWETQYF
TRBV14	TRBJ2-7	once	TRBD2	TGTGCCAGCAGCCAATTGCCGGGACTAGCGGGAGACGAGCAGTACTTC	CASSQLPGLAGDEQYF
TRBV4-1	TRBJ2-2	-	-	TGCGCCAGCAGCCAAGGCCCTTTCGGGGAGCTGTTTTTT	CASSQGPFGELFF
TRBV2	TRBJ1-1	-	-	TGTGCCAGCACGCCACAGAGGAACACTGAAGCTTTCTTT	CASTPQRNTEAFF
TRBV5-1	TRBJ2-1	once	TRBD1	TGCGCCAGCAGCCCGACAGGGGAGGAGCAGTTCTTC	CASSPTGEEQFF
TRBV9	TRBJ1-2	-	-	TGTGCCAGCAGCTTACGGGGGACAAACTATGGCTACACCTTC	CASSLRGTNYGYTF
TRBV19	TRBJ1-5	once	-	TGTGCCAGTAGTATACAGGCAACCAATCAGCCCCAGCATTTT	CASSIQATNQPQHF
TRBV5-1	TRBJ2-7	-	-	TGCGCCAGCAGCTTGTATGGCCCAGGGACATCCTACGAGCAGTACTTC	CASSLYGPGTSYEQYF
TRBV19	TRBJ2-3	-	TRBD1	TGTGCCGTAAGGGACAGGGCGTCAGATACGCAGTATTTT	CAVRDRASDTQYF
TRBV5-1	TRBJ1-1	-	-	TGCGCCAGCAGCTTGGAAGGGCCGAACACTGAAGCTTTCTTT	CASSLEGPNTEAFF
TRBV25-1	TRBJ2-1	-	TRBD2	TGTGCCAGCAGTGGACGCACAGCGGGAGCGGTGTTTAATGAGCAGTTCTTC	CASSGRTAGAVFNEQFF
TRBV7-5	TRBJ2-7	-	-	TGTGCCAGCAGCCGACCGACAGGGGGCTCGGAGCAGTACTTC	CASSRPTGGSEQYF
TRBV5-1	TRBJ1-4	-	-	TGCGCCAGCAGCTTGGGAGGGCGGGATGAAAAACTGTTTTTT	CASSLGGRDEKLFF
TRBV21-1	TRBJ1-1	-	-	TGTGCCAGCAGCAAAAAGGATGGCATGGGGAACACTGAAGCTTTCTTT	CASSKKDGMGNTEAFF
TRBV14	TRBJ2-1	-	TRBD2	TGTGCCAGCAGCCTTGATAGCGGGAGGGCCTACAATGAGCAGTTCTTC	CASSLDSGRAYNEQFF
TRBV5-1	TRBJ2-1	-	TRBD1	TGCGCCAGCAGCTTATTTACATCGGGACAGTCTAGTTACAATGAGCAGTTCTTC	CASSLFTSGQSSYNEQFF
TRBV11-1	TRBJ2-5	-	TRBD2	TGTGCCAGCAGCTTCCATAGCGGGAGGGCCGCGGGGACCCAGTACTTC	CASSFHSGRAAGTQYF
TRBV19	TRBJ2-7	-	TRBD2	TGTGCCAGTAAGGGTTATGCGGGAGGCCACGAGCAGTACTTC	CASKGYAGGHEQYF
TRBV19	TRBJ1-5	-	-	TGTGCCAGTAGTACCGTCCGGTTGCAGGGAAATCAGCCCCAGCATTTT	CASSTVRLQGNQPQHF
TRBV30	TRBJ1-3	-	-	TGTGCCTGGAAAGCTCCTGGGGCTTTAAACACCATATATTTT	CAWKAPGALNTIYF
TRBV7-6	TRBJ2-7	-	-	TGTGCCAGCAGCTTAGGGAGGGCTAGCGAGCAGTACTTC	CASSLGRASEQYF
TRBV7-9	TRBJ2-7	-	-	TGTGCCAGCAGCAAGTACGATTACGAGCAGTACTTC	CASSKYDYEQYF
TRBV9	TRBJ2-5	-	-	TGTGCCAGCAGCGTAGGGGGGGAGACCCAGTACTTC	CASSVGGETQYF
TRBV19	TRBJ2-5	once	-	TGTGCCAGTAGTATTCTGGTTGGCAGCGAAGAGACCCAGTACTTC	CASSILVGSEETQYF
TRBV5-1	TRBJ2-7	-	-	TGCGCCAGCAGCTTGGTGGCAGGGAGCTACGAGCAGTACTTC	CASSLVAGSYEQYF
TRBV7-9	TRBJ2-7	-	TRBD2	TGTGCCAGCAGCTACGATCCTGGGACTAGATATCCCTACGAGCAGTACTTC	CASSYDPGTRYPYEQYF
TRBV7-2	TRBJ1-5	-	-	TGTGCCAGCAGCTTGGACGGTAGCAATCAGCCCCAGCATTTT	CASSLDGSNQPQHF
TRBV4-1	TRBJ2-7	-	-	TGCGCCAGCAGCCAAGTGGGGGTCTACGAGCAGTACTTC	CASSQVGVYEQYF
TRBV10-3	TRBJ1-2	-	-	TGTGCCATCTCGTCCCAGACAGTAACTAACTATGGCTACACCTTC	CAISSQTVTNYGYTF
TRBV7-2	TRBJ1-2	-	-	TGTGCCAGCAGCAGCCGGGGCCGTCCGGGCTTTGACTATGGCTACACCTTC	CASSSRGRPGFDYGYTF
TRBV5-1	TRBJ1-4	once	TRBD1	TGCGCCAGCAGCCCTACAGGGGCAAATGAAAAACTGTTTTTT	CASSPTGANEKLFF
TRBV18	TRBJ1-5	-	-	TGTGCCAGCTCGCGCAGGGATAGCAATCAGCCCCAGCATTTT	CASSRRDSNQPQHF
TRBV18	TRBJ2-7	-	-	TGTGCCAGCTCACCTGGGACAAACTACGAGCAGTACTTC	CASSPGTNYEQYF